The rows below give T cell receptor beta chains drawn from one sample of a study of OX40 agonist ivuxolimab in advanced cancers. The data were produced by immunoSEQ multiplex PCR, yet TCRdb's version contains in-frame clones alone and is incomplete. Of about 68,000 clones listed, roughly 88% were seen once; the top ten hold around 1.5%. Material: CD4+ or CD8+ T cells sorted from blood, obtained in a trial of the OX40 agonist ivuxolimab. The receptors here all came from an adult with an advanced solid tumor such as melanoma, head and neck, liver or kidney cancer. The CDR3 runs from the conserved cysteine through the conserved F or W.

>TRBV25-1|TRBJ1-1|14
CASSDGQPYDEAFF
>TRBV7-7|TRBJ2-1|16
CASSLGQGGSYNEQFF
>TRBV7-2|TRBJ1-2|13
CASSFQGARGYTF
>TRBV7-9|TRBJ1-3|14
CASSPERSGNTIYF
>TRBV6-6|TRBJ2-7|14
CASSRGTGSYEQYF
>TRBV19|TRBJ2-7|14
CASSIGPSSYEQYF
>TRBV29-1|TRBJ2-1|14
CSVDTSGSYNEQFF
>TRBV7-9|TRBJ1-1|14
CASSLNSMNTEAFF
>TRBV25-1|TRBJ2-3|15
CASSQGATSTDTQYF
>TRBV5-4|TRBJ1-1|13
CASSKTGNTEAFF
>TRBV5-1|TRBJ2-3|16
CASSLRGSTSTDTQYF
>TRBV11-2|TRBJ2-5|11
CASSPQETQYF
>TRBV5-1|TRBJ2-1|15
CASSLLAGGPNEQFF
>TRBV28|TRBJ1-2|16
CASSSYRGQGARDYTF
>TRBV5-1|NA|17
CASSHSRDRGTWSEQYF
>TRBV28|TRBJ2-7|14
CASTAPGTTYEQYF
>TRBV19|TRBJ2-1|17
CASSAMTSGTSFNEQFF
>TRBV29-1|TRBJ2-3|14
CSVGGEELGDTQYF
>TRBV19|TRBJ1-1|13
CASSISMNTEAFF
>TRBV18|TRBJ1-3|15
CASSPRESSGNTIYF
>TRBV9|TRBJ2-5|17
CASSVLAGVTKGETQYF
>TRBV11-2|TRBJ1-3|15
CASSLYGGARNTIYF
>TRBV7-2|TRBJ2-1|14
CASSLASQRNEQFF
>TRBV5-6|TRBJ2-2|18
CASSLTLSGGANTGELFF
>TRBV20-1|TRBJ2-5|11
CSARPQETQYF
>TRBV28|TRBJ1-3|14
CASSLYRDGNTIYF
>TRBV23-1|TRBJ2-2|15
CASSPGQGNTGELFF
>TRBV6-5|TRBJ2-1|12
CASSYPQLAGFF